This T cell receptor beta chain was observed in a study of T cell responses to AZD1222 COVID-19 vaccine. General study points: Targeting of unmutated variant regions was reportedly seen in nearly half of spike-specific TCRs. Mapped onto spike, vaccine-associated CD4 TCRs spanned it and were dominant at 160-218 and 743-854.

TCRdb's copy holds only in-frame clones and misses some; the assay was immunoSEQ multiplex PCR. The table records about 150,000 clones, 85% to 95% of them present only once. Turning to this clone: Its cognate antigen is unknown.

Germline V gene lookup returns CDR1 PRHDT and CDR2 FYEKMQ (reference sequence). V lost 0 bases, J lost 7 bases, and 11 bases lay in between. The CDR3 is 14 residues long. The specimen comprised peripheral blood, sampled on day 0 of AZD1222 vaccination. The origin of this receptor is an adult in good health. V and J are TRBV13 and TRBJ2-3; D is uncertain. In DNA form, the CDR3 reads TGTGCCAGCAGCTTAGGAAGGACGCAGAATACGCAGTATTTT. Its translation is CASSLGRTQNTQYF.